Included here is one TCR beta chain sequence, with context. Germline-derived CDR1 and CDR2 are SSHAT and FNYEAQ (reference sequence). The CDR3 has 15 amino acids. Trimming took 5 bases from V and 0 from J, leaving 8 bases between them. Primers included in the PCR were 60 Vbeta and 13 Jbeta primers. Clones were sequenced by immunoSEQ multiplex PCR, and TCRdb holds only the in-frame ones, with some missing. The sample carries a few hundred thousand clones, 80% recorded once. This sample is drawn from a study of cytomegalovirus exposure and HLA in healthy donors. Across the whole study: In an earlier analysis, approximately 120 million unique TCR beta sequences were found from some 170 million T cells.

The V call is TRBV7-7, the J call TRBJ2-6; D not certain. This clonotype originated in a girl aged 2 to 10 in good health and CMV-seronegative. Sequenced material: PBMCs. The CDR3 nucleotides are TGTGCCAGCAGCCCAGGAAACTCTGGGGCCAACGTCCTGACTTTC. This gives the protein CASSPGNSGANVLTF.